A selection of T cell receptor beta chains follows, all from one sample in a study of cytomegalovirus exposure and HLA in healthy donors. Here immunoSEQ multiplex PCR was the method, and the copy in TCRdb shows in-frame clones only, minus some. The sample holds 200,000 to 250,000 clones. Sample: PBMCs. The receptor set was obtained from a girl aged 2 to 10 in good health and CMV-seropositive. CDR3s include the opening cysteine and the closing phenylalanine or tryptophan. D genes are given only for firm matches.

J gene: TRBJ1-5; V gene: TRBV6-5; D gene: -; CDR3 protein: CASSRSRGWDQPQHF; CDR3 DNA: TGTGCCAGCAGTCGATCCCGGGGATGGGATCAGCCCCAGCATTTT
J gene: TRBJ2-7; V gene: TRBV19; D gene: TRBD1; CDR3 protein: CASSQPDAGGTGQEQYF; CDR3 DNA: TGTGCCAGTAGTCAGCCCGACGCCGGAGGGACAGGGCAAGAGCAGTACTTC
J gene: TRBJ2-3; V gene: TRBV7-8; D gene: -; CDR3 protein: CASSLAPSSDTQYF; CDR3 DNA: TGTGCCAGCAGCTTAGCCCCCTCTTCAGATACGCAGTATTTT
J gene: TRBJ2-3; V gene: TRBV7-7; D gene: TRBD2; CDR3 protein: CASSQGRGVDTQYF; CDR3 DNA: TGTGCCAGCAGCCAAGGACGGGGGGTAGATACGCAGTATTTT
J gene: TRBJ2-1; V gene: TRBV7-2; D gene: TRBD1; CDR3 protein: CASSLGTGWDEQFF; CDR3 DNA: TGTGCCAGCAGCTTGGGGACAGGGTGGGATGAGCAGTTCTTC
J gene: TRBJ2-3; V gene: TRBV21-1; D gene: -; CDR3 protein: CASSKTGPRDTQYF; CDR3 DNA: TGTGCCAGCAGCAAGACAGGGCCGAGAGATACGCAGTATTTT
J gene: TRBJ2-1; V gene: TRBV29-1; D gene: -; CDR3 protein: CSVGGGPGDEQFF; CDR3 DNA: TGCAGCGTCGGGGGAGGCCCCGGGGATGAGCAGTTCTTC
J gene: TRBJ1-5; V gene: TRBV28; D gene: -; CDR3 protein: CASSGGGQLNNQPQHF; CDR3 DNA: TGTGCCAGTAGTGGGGGGGGACAACTAAACAATCAGCCCCAGCATTTT
J gene: TRBJ2-2; V gene: TRBV5-1; D gene: -; CDR3 protein: CASAAGTGELFF; CDR3 DNA: TGCGCCAGCGCCGCAGGTACCGGGGAGCTGTTTTTT
J gene: TRBJ1-2; V gene: TRBV5-6; D gene: -; CDR3 protein: CASFSTGVNYGYTF; CDR3 DNA: TGTGCCAGCTTTTCCACGGGGGTTAACTATGGCTACACCTTC
J gene: TRBJ2-2; V gene: TRBV6-5; D gene: -; CDR3 protein: CASRAVGGTGELFF; CDR3 DNA: TGTGCCAGCAGGGCGGTAGGGGGCACCGGGGAGCTGTTTTTT
J gene: TRBJ2-1; V gene: TRBV5-1; D gene: TRBD2; CDR3 protein: CATTMGGEGHNEQFF; CDR3 DNA: TGCGCTACCACTATGGGAGGGGAGGGGCACAATGAGCAGTTCTTC
J gene: TRBJ1-1; V gene: TRBV7-9; D gene: -; CDR3 protein: CASSLGGADTEAFF; CDR3 DNA: TGTGCCAGCAGCTTAGGTGGGGCAGACACTGAAGCTTTCTTT
J gene: TRBJ1-1; V gene: TRBV19; D gene: -; CDR3 protein: CASDRGQMNTEAFF; CDR3 DNA: TGTGCCAGTGACCGAGGACAAATGAACACTGAAGCTTTCTTT
J gene: TRBJ2-7; V gene: TRBV27; D gene: -; CDR3 protein: CASRSTAGSEQYF; CDR3 DNA: TGTGCCAGCAGGTCCACCGCAGGGTCCGAGCAGTACTTC
J gene: TRBJ2-3; V gene: TRBV29-1; D gene: -; CDR3 protein: CSVEAKGEGDTQYF; CDR3 DNA: TGCAGCGTTGAAGCGAAGGGAGAGGGAGATACGCAGTATTTT
J gene: TRBJ1-1; V gene: TRBV18; D gene: -; CDR3 protein: CASSPYTGAQNTEAFF; CDR3 DNA: TGTGCCAGCTCACCATACACAGGAGCCCAGAACACTGAAGCTTTCTTT
J gene: TRBJ2-3; V gene: TRBV25-1; D gene: TRBD2; CDR3 protein: CASSESTSGESTDTQYF; CDR3 DNA: TGTGCCAGCAGTGAATCCACTAGCGGGGAAAGCACAGATACGCAGTATTTT
J gene: TRBJ2-7; V gene: TRBV7-3; D gene: -; CDR3 protein: CASSPGHIYEQYF; CDR3 DNA: TGTGCCAGCAGCCCGGGACACATCTACGAGCAGTACTTC
J gene: TRBJ2-1; V gene: TRBV9; D gene: TRBD1; CDR3 protein: CASSLRDSTINEQFF; CDR3 DNA: TGTGCCAGCAGCCTAAGGGACAGCACTATCAATGAGCAGTTCTTC
J gene: TRBJ1-1; V gene: TRBV28; D gene: -; CDR3 protein: CASILNRLLSSAEAFF; CDR3 DNA: TGTGCCAGCATTCTAAACAGGCTCCTCTCCTCCGCTGAAGCTTTCTTT
J gene: TRBJ2-7; V gene: TRBV28; D gene: -; CDR3 protein: CASSFVRPKQGPHGGQYF; CDR3 DNA: TGTGCCAGCAGTTTTGTCCGCCCAAAACAGGGGCCCCACGGGGGGCAGTACTTC
J gene: TRBJ1-6; V gene: TRBV19; D gene: -; CDR3 protein: CASSIGTAYNSPLHF; CDR3 DNA: TGTGCCAGTAGTATCGGTACAGCCTATAATTCACCCCTCCACTTT
J gene: TRBJ2-7; V gene: TRBV30; D gene: -; CDR3 protein: CAWSVRNRRGIFYEQYF; CDR3 DNA: TGTGCCTGGAGTGTTCGAAACCGAAGGGGGATTTTCTACGAGCAGTACTTC
J gene: TRBJ2-2; V gene: TRBV11-2; D gene: -; CDR3 protein: CASSNSGTANTGELFF; CDR3 DNA: TGTGCCAGCAGTAATAGCGGAACCGCGAACACCGGGGAGCTGTTTTTT
J gene: TRBJ2-1; V gene: TRBV28; D gene: TRBD2; CDR3 protein: CASSFAGGPNEQFF; CDR3 DNA: TGTGCCAGCAGTTTTGCGGGAGGGCCTAATGAGCAGTTCTTC
J gene: TRBJ1-1; V gene: TRBV7-9; D gene: -; CDR3 protein: CASSLGRGKNTEAFF; CDR3 DNA: TGTGCCAGCAGCCTAGGGAGGGGCAAAAACACTGAAGCTTTCTTT
J gene: TRBJ2-3; V gene: TRBV29-1; D gene: -; CDR3 protein: CSVAGQTATDTQYF; CDR3 DNA: TGCAGCGTTGCTGGGCAGACAGCCACAGATACGCAGTATTTT